The clone carrying this TCR beta chain was detected a few times. As yet, its antigen is unknown. Sample treatment: oral pan-JAK inhibitor, 5-10 mg twice daily. The record originates from a study of CD8+ T cells in alopecia areata. Across the whole study: Tofacitinib continued for 6 to 18 months and was then withheld for 6 months. Study outcomes and limitations: Across lesional scalp, and particularly alopecia totalis/universalis, clonality surpassed that of normal scalp. Tofacitinib significantly brought down scalp clonality and expanded CD8+ clones among top 100.

cDNA reverse transcribed from extracted RNA served as the sequencing template. Libraries were prepared by immunoSEQ multiplex PCR; TCRdb keeps only in-frame clonotypes and omits some of them. Found here are 150,000 to 200,000 clones, over 55% of them singletons; the top ten hold 0.85% to 1.3%. This TCR derives from a human donor with alopecia areata. The sequences come from CD4+ T cells sorted from blood, collected at week 24, from a patient treated with tofacitinib.

DNA for the CDR3: TGTGCCAGCAAAGCTCCCCCCGGGGAGCTGTTTTTT. Its translation: CASKAPPGELFF. The genes are TRBV27 and TRBJ2-2; D is unresolved. The V gene lost 7 bases and the J gene lost 6 bases, with 9 bases spanning the gap. Germline CDR1 and CDR2: MNHEY and SMNVEV (reference sequence). The CDR3 has 12 residues.